Below, 26 T cell receptor beta chains from the same sample are listed, as sequenced in a study of blood T cells in healthy people across ages. The second PCR ran roughly 7 to 12 cycles with a sample-barcoded 5' primer and J-beta primers. Each CDR3 protein gets one entry after TCRdb re-called the 5' RACE reads with MiXCR. In the table there are more than 900,000 distinct CDR3 sequences, about 25% of which are singletons. This same sample was also taken into another study, of T cells of mothers and their children.

The specimen was blood. The receptors were sampled from a girl aged 2-10 years in good health.

The sample holds one count of this clonotype. V is TRBV2 and J is TRBJ2-7; D unclear. CDR1 is SNHLY, CDR2 FYNNEI, per germline. V was shortened by 2 bases and J by 4 bases, with 12 bases between the two germline ends. This CDR3 is 14 amino acids long. The CDR3 protein is CASSELSESYEQYF. The DNA of the CDR3 is TGTGCCAGCAGTGAACTGTCCGAATCTTACGAGCAGTACTTC.

This clonotype was observed a handful of times. The chain recombines TRBV4-3 with TRBJ1-4; no firm D call. Trimming took 4 bases from V and 8 from J, leaving 11 bases between them. This CDR3 is built from 13 residues. In germline, CDR1 is LGHNA, CDR2 YSLEER. CDR3 in DNA: TGCGCCAGCAGCCCCCGGATTTGGGAAAAACTGTTTTTT. This codes for CASSPRIWEKLFF.

This sequence joins TRBV28 and TRBJ2-5; D is ambiguous. The DNA end lines up better with TRBJ2-1; the J call may be wrong. This CDR3 has 12 residues. Germline V CDR1 and CDR2: MDHEN, SYDVKM. The CDR3 sequence: CASSLKINEQFF. Here the CDR3 DNA reads TGTGCCAGCAGTTTAAAGATCAATGAGCAGTTCTTC.

This clonotype appeared a few times. This chain joins TRBV27 and TRBJ2-5, with 8 bases fitting TRBD1. Per germline, CDR1 MNHEY and CDR2 SMNVEV (reference sequence). V lost 4 bases and J lost 1; bases outside the gene matches: 8. The CDR3 length is 16 residues. CDR3 region: CASSSSTGETQETQYF. The CDR3, as DNA: TGTGCCAGCAGTTCATCGACAGGGGAGACCCAAGAGACCCAGTACTTC.

The chain is built from TRBV12-3 or TRBV12-4 and TRBJ2-3, with 8 bases aligning to TRBD2. The CDR3 has 15 amino acids. The V and J ends lost 8 bases and 3 bases, in that order; junction bases with no gene match: 10. The CDR3 coding sequence is TGTGCCAGCTCACTCCGGACTAGCTCGACAGATACGCAGTATTTT. Protein product: CASSLRTSSTDTQYF.

This clonotype was found a few times. This chain links TRBV28 with TRBJ2-5; 7 bases are shared with TRBD1. The CDR3 consists of 13 residues. Germline-derived CDR1 and CDR2 are MDHEN and SYDVKM. Unmatched junction bases numbered 4, after V lost 6 bases and J lost 3 bases. For the CDR3, the DNA is TGTGCCAGCAGAAACACAGGGGAAGAGACCCAGTACTTC. Residues: CASRNTGEETQYF.

The DNA of the CDR3 is TGTGCCAGCAGTTTCACGGGGAAGACCCAGTACTTC. Translated: CASSFTGKTQYF. V gene TRBV12-3 or TRBV12-4 combines with J gene TRBJ2-5; possible D gene TRBD2, 5 bases. The CDR3 is made up of 12 amino acids. V was shortened by 3 bases and J by 6 bases, with 8 bases between the two germline ends.

This chain uses TRBV7-9 with TRBJ2-3; 7 bases are shared with TRBD2. With 6 bases clipped from V and 2 bases from J, the junction kept 8 bases outside the gene matches. This CDR3 is built from 15 residues. Germline loops: CDR1 SEHNR, CDR2 FQNEAQ (reference sequence). The CDR3: CASRLTGLTTDTQYF. The CDR3, as DNA: TGTGCCAGCAGGTTAACGGGACTAACCACAGATACGCAGTATTTT.

The rearrangement uses TRBV14 and TRBJ1-6; D is unresolved. The CDR3 runs to 13 residues. The germline V gene encodes CDR1 SGHDN and CDR2 FVKESK. Trimming stripped 0 bases from V and 8 bases from J, with 5 bases between. The CDR3, as DNA: TGTGCCAGCAGCCAAGAGTATGATTCACCCCTCCACTTT. Amino acid sequence: CASSQEYDSPLHF.

This clonotype occurred a few times. J is TRBJ1-1 and V is TRBV5-6; tentative D call: TRBD1 (5 bases). With 4 bases removed from V and 0 bases from J, the gap between germline ends came to 16 bases. The CDR3 is 16 residues long. Germline V CDR1 and CDR2: SGHDT, YYEEEE. CDR3 bases: TGTGCCAGCAGCCCCGCGGCAGGGCCCATGAACACTGAAGCTTTCTTT. Translating it yields CASSPAAGPMNTEAFF. Full variable domain (outside the CDR3, taken from reference TRBV5-6 and TRBJ1-1): DAGVTQSPTHLIKTRGQQVTLRCSPKSGHDTVSWYQQALGQGPQFIFQYYEEEERQRGNFPDRFSGHQFPNYSSELNVNALLLGDSALYLCASSPAAGPMNTEAFFGQGTRLTVV.

This clonotype turned up a few times. V usage is TRBV7-6 and J usage is TRBJ1-4; the match to TRBD1 covers 7 bases. The ends lost 1 base at V and 4 bases at J; junction bases unmatched: 9. Germline loops: CDR1 SGHVS, CDR2 FNYEAQ. There are 17 residues in the CDR3. CDR3 sequence reads: CASSLEGDSNINEKLFF. The CDR3 nucleotides read TGTGCCAGCAGCTTAGAAGGGGACAGCAATATTAATGAAAAACTGTTTTTT.

The chain has TRBV4-1 and TRBJ2-5; 7 bases align to TRBD2. The DNA end lines up better with TRBJ2-7; the J call may be wrong. Germline V gives CDR1 MGHRA, CDR2 YSYEKL. The CDR3 sequence is 16 residues long. CDR3 region: CASSQDLGGSSYEQYF. DNA for the CDR3: TGCGCCAGCAGCCAAGATCTAGGCGGGAGCTCCTACGAGCAGTACTTC.

This clonotype was observed a few times. This rearrangement joins TRBV5-6 to TRBJ2-2; D not certain. The CDR3 totals 16 residues. Germline loops: CDR1 SGHDT, CDR2 YYEEEE. V lost 0 bases and J lost 2, with 11 bases in between. CDR3 DNA sequence: TGTGCCAGCAGCTTGGAGGGCAGGAGAAACACCGGGGAGCTGTTTTTT. As protein: CASSLEGRRNTGELFF. The whole variable domain, filled in from reference TRBV5-6 and TRBJ2-2, reads DAGVTQSPTHLIKTRGQQVTLRCSPKSGHDTVSWYQQALGQGPQFIFQYYEEEERQRGNFPDRFSGHQFPNYSSELNVNALLLGDSALYLCASSLEGRRNTGELFFGEGSRLTVL.

Comments on this clonotype: The junction departs from germline at one end; a sequencing error may be responsible. The chain combines TRBV7-9 with TRBJ2-1, with a possible D match to TRBD2 (5 bases). The CDR3 totals 15 residues. Germline CDR1 and CDR2: SEHNR and FQNEAQ (reference sequence). This chain's CDR3 is CARSLRVVAANEQFF. The CDR3 DNA reads TGTGCCAGAAGCTTGCGGGTAGTAGCCGCCAATGAGCAGTTCTTC.

The CDR3 DNA sequence: TGCAGCGTTGTACAGGGTAACGTCCTGACTTTC. Its translation is CSVVQGNVLTF. This chain links TRBV29-1 with TRBJ2-6, with D tentatively TRBD1 (6 bases). The V end lost 4 bases, the J end lost 10 bases, and 8 bases lay between the germline ends. The CDR3 extends over 11 amino acids. Germline V gene lookup returns CDR1 SQVTM and CDR2 ANQGSEA. The whole variable domain, remainder taken from reference TRBV29-1 and TRBJ2-6, is SAVISQKPSRDICQRGTSLTIQCQVDSQVTMMFWYRQQPGQSLTLIATANQGSEATYESGFVIDKFPISRPNLTFSTLTVSNMSPEDSSIYLCSVVQGNVLTFGAGSRLTVL.

This clonotype was counted between two and nine times. The chain links TRBV20-1 to TRBJ1-1, with D hard to call. CDR3 size: 13 residues. From germline, CDR1 is DFQATT and CDR2 SNEGSKA (reference sequence). V dropped 5 bases and J dropped 6 bases, with 16 bases sitting between them. The CDR3 DNA follows: TGCAGTGCTGGAAAGGATCCCCCACCTGAAGCTTTCTTT. It is translated as CSAGKDPPPEAFF.

The V gene is TRBV20-1, the J gene TRBJ2-1, with 7 bases matching TRBD2. Germline CDR1 reads DFQATT; CDR2 reads SNEGSKA (reference sequence). V was clipped by 7 bases and J by 6 bases; unmatched bases: 18. CDR3 length: 16 residues. CDR3 amino acids: CSGSDVGRGTSNEQFF. The CDR3, as DNA: TGCAGTGGTTCGGATGTGGGGCGGGGGACCTCCAATGAGCAGTTCTTC.

The chain couples TRBV7-2 to TRBJ2-5; 12 nucleotides align to TRBD2. Gene TRBJ2-1 matches the end of the DNA better, so the J call may be wrong. Germline values: CDR1 SGHTA, CDR2 FQGNSA. The CDR3 length is 15 residues. CDR3: CASSLDPSGGANQFF. The CDR3 DNA reads as TGTGCCAGCAGCTTAGACCCTAGCGGGGGGGCCAATCAGTTCTTC.

V is TRBV9 and J is TRBJ2-3; D is uncertain. The CDR3 is 14 residues long. CDR1 and CDR2 (germline): SGDLS, YYNGEE. V shed 0 bases and J shed 3 bases, with 8 bases lying between them. The CDR3 loop reads CASSVETVTDTQYF. The CDR3 DNA is TGTGCCAGCAGCGTAGAGACGGTAACAGATACGCAGTATTTT.

The CDR3 reads CASSDRRLADTQYF. DNA of the CDR3: TGTGCCAGCAGTGACCGAAGGTTGGCAGATACGCAGTATTTT. The chain is built from TRBV25-1 and TRBJ2-3; no clear D. Trimming removed 3 bases from V and 4 bases from J, with 11 bases in between. CDR3 size: 14 residues. Looked up from germline, CDR1 is MGHDK and CDR2 is SYGVNS. The full variable domain, in which reference TRBV25-1 and TRBJ2-3 provide the parts outside the CDR3, is EADIYQTPRYLVIGTGKKITLECSQTMGHDKMYWYQQDPGMELHLIHYSYGVNSTEKGDLSSESTVSRIRTEHFPLTLESARPSHTSQYLCASSDRRLADTQYFGPGTRLTVL.

V usage is TRBV4-2 and J usage is TRBJ2-3; D perhaps matches TRBD2 (5 bases). Per germline, CDR1 LGHNA and CDR2 YNFKEQ. Trimming removed 0 bases at V and 5 bases at J, with 9 bases between. The CDR3 has 14 residues. The DNA for the CDR3 is TGTGCCAGCAGCCAAGATCCCGGGGTAGATACGCAGTATTTT. Its protein is CASSQDPGVDTQYF.

In this sample, this clonotype turned up a few times. V and J are TRBV29-1 and TRBJ2-5; D gene ambiguous. The V and J ends lost 7 bases and 1 base respectively, with 10 bases between them. Looked up from germline, CDR1 is SQVTM and CDR2 is ANQGSEA. The CDR3 length is 12 residues. CDR3 nucleotides: TGCAGCGCGGAGCACCCCCAAGAGACCCAGTACTTC. This sequence encodes CSAEHPQETQYF.

The V call is TRBV18, the J call TRBJ1-2; D possibly corresponds to TRBD1 (5 bases). From germline, CDR1 is KGHSH and CDR2 LQKENI. The CDR3 loop spans 14 amino acids. V lost 3 bases and J lost 7, with 15 bases in between. This CDR3 is CASSPNRPDTGYTF. CDR3 DNA: TGTGCCAGCTCACCGAATAGACCGGACACTGGCTACACCTTC.

The V call is TRBV7-9, the J call TRBJ2-5; 11 bases align to TRBD2. The DNA matches TRBJ2-1 better at its end, which makes the J call doubtful. CDR3 size: 14 residues. Germline V gene sequence: CDR1 SEHNR, CDR2 FQNEAQ (reference sequence). CDR3 DNA sequence: TGTGCCAGCAGCCCTAGCGGGGGGTCGCATGAGCAGTTCTTC. Its protein is CASSPSGGSHEQFF.

This chain joins TRBV27 and TRBJ2-6; D is ambiguous. The CDR3 extends over 15 amino acids. The germline V gene encodes CDR1 MNHEY and CDR2 SMNVEV (reference sequence). The V and J ends lost 3 bases and 1 base respectively, with 7 bases between them. The DNA for the CDR3 is TGTGCCAGCAGTTTCTATTTATCTGGGGCCAACGTCCTGACTTTC. Translating it yields CASSFYLSGANVLTF.

This chain connects TRBV28 to TRBJ2-7; 9 positions match TRBD1. The CDR3 runs to 15 residues. CDR1 and CDR2 (germline): MDHEN, SYDVKM. The ends lost 3 bases at V and 5 bases at J; junction bases unmatched: 8. CDR3 in DNA: TGTGCCAGCAGTTTGACCCCGGGACAGGGAGACGAGCAGTACTTC. It specifies CASSLTPGQGDEQYF.